Sequencing of this TCR beta chain was carried out in a study of PD-1 blockade in mismatch repair-deficient tumors. Study overall: Patients had more than ten mismatch repair-deficient cancer types, all previously treated and progressing. Study results and limitations: Tumor-resident clones, often absent from pretreatment blood, expanded after pembrolizumab and then contracted.

Comment on this clone: Its antigen is not known.

The protocol was immunoSEQ multiplex PCR, while the TCRdb copy is restricted to in-frame clones and leaves out a portion. The profile covers roughly 15,000 clones, with roughly 83% appearing a single time and around a sixth taken by the ten largest. PCR or immunohistochemistry showed mismatch repair deficiency in every enrolled patient. Three pembrolizumab responders had their TCRs sequenced. The CDR3 is 17 amino acids. The V and J ends lost 2 bases and 0 bases respectively, with 14 bases between them. The germline CDR1 and CDR2 sequences are WNHNN and SYGVQD (reference sequence). The chain recombines TRBV10-1 with TRBJ2-1; the D gene is possibly TRBD2 (6 bases). The sample consisted of PBMCs, taken before pembrolizumab treatment. The clonotype was recovered from an adult with mismatch repair-deficient cancer. The CDR3 here is CASSERTTLSSYNEQFF. Written as DNA, the CDR3 is TGCGCCAGCAGTGAGAGGACTACCCTGAGCTCCTACAATGAGCAGTTCTTC.